This entry lists 10 T cell receptor beta chains sequenced from one sample in a study of regulatory T cells in long-lasting Graves disease. Indicated time point: newly diagnosed GD, antithyroid drugs for less than 3 months. With RNA extracted from PBMCs as input, the TCR library was made. The TCR beta library used iRepertoire HTBI primers with Arm-PCR amplification of CDR3. TCRdb used MiXCR to reprocess the multiplex PCR reads, holding one entry per CDR3 protein. Here the sample spans hundreds of thousands of distinct CDR3 sequences, approximately 16% being singletons. This sample also belongs to another study, concerning T cells in Graves' hyperthyroidism and ophthalmopathy.

Sequenced material: peripheral blood mononuclear cells (PBMCs), taken at new diagnosis, from a patient treated with antithyroid drugs. These receptors came from a man aged 18 to 35 with Graves disease.

In this sample, this clonotype turned up a few times. The rearrangement links TRBV3-1 to TRBJ1-4; the D is unclear. The CDR3 is made up of 17 amino acids. The ends were cut back, 0 bases at V and 2 bases at J, with 13 bases in the middle. Germline CDR1 is LGHDT and CDR2 is YNNKEL (reference sequence). The DNA for the CDR3 is TGTGCCAGCAGCCAAGAAGGGAGCGCGGGGACTAATGAAAAACTGTTTTTT. It specifies CASSQEGSAGTNEKLFF. Looking up the rest from reference TRBV3-1 and TRBJ1-4 gives the full variable domain: DTAVSQTPKYLVTQMGNDKSIKCEQNLGHDTMYWYKQDSKKFLKIMFSYNNKELIINETVPNRFSPKSPDKAHLNLHINSLELGDSAVYFCASSQEGSAGTNEKLFFGSGTQLSVL.

In its sample, this clonotype was seen many times. The chain couples TRBV18 to TRBJ1-1, with a possible D match to TRBD1 (6 bases). The V and J ends lost 3 bases and 1 base respectively, with 12 bases between them. The CDR3 extends over 15 amino acids. Germline V gives CDR1 KGHSH, CDR2 LQKENI. Here the CDR3 reads CASSPSGQANTEAFF. DNA of the CDR3: TGTGCCAGCTCACCCTCGGGACAAGCGAACACTGAAGCTTTCTTT.

This clonotype has at least ten counts. V usage is TRBV20-1 and J usage is TRBJ1-5; D not resolved. Germline-derived CDR1 and CDR2 are DFQATT and SNEGSKA (reference sequence). The germline V and J ends were trimmed by 1 base and 4 bases, with 5 bases remaining between them. There are 12 residues in the CDR3. In DNA, the CDR3 is TGCAGTGCTAGAGCCGGAAATCAGCCCCAGCATTTT. It codes for CSARAGNQPQHF.

This clonotype was seen only a few times. This rearrangement joins TRBV2 to TRBJ1-1; the D gene is possibly TRBD1 (5 bases). The germline V gene has CDR1 SNHLY and CDR2 FYNNEI. V dropped 6 bases and J dropped 5 bases, with 13 bases sitting between them. This CDR3 has 13 amino acids. The CDR3 DNA follows: TGTGCCAGCAGACCAGATGGGGGAACTGAAGCTTTCTTT. Its translation: CASRPDGGTEAFF.

CDR3 sequence (DNA): TGTGCCACCAGTGATTTCGGACTAGACGGCGCAGATACGCAGTATTTT. Protein sequence: CATSDFGLDGADTQYF. The rearrangement uses TRBV24-1 and TRBJ2-3, with 7 bases lining up with TRBD2. This CDR3 comprises 16 residues. Germline V CDR1 and CDR2: KGHDR, SFDVKD. Trimming removed 1 base from V and 4 bases from J; junction bases left unmatched: 7.

The table lists this clonotype with many counts. The DNA of the CDR3 is TGTGCCTGGACCGGGGAATCCTTACCTCAAGAGACCCAGTACTTC. Amino acid sequence: CAWTGESLPQETQYF. The chain recombines TRBV30 with TRBJ2-5; TRBD2 might be the D (5 bases). V dropped 4 bases and J dropped 2 bases, with 17 bases sitting between them. CDR1 and CDR2 from the germline V gene are GTSNPN and SVGIG (reference sequence). CDR3 length equals 15 residues.

V and J are TRBV30 and TRBJ1-2, with TRBD1 matching over 7 bases. The CDR3 contains 18 residues. Germline CDR1 reads GTSNPN; CDR2 reads SVGIG (reference sequence). V gave up 3 bases and J gave up 0 bases; unmatched junction bases: 16. CDR3 amino acids: CAWRETYDRERANYGYTF. The CDR3 bases are TGTGCCTGGAGAGAAACTTATGACAGGGAGAGAGCTAACTATGGCTACACCTTC.

This clonotype showed up many times. The chain recombines TRBV28 with TRBJ1-2; maybe TRBD1 (6 bases). The length of the CDR3 is 13 residues. Per the germline V gene, CDR1 is MDHEN and CDR2 is SYDVKM. The germline V and J ends were trimmed by 7 bases and 6 bases, with 15 bases remaining between them. The CDR3 nucleotides read TGTGCCAGCACCCCGGGACATCGGAATGGCTACACCTTC. Protein sequence: CASTPGHRNGYTF.

The table lists this clonotype with many counts. V and J are TRBV2 and TRBJ2-1, with 8 bases identical to TRBD2. This CDR3 is built from 14 residues. CDR1 is SNHLY and CDR2 is FYNNEI in the germline V gene. V shed 4 bases, J shed 3 bases, and the junction held 2 bases outside the gene matches. The CDR3 DNA follows: TGTGCCAGCAGTGTCACTAGCGGCTACAATGAGCAGTTCTTC. This encodes CASSVTSGYNEQFF.

In its sample, this clonotype was seen a few times. V and J are TRBV9 and TRBJ1-2; 7 positions match TRBD1. Germline CDR1 SGDLS, CDR2 YYNGEE. Germline trimming cut 4 bases from V and 5 bases from J; bases unmatched to any gene: 11. The CDR3 consists of 15 residues. The CDR3 nucleotides read TGTGCCAGCAGCATGGAGCAGGGGGGAGGGTATGGCTACACCTTC. Encoded protein: CASSMEQGGGYGYTF.